This T cell receptor (beta chain) came from a study of blood T cells in healthy people across ages. Primed by a sample-barcoded 5' primer and a J-beta primer mix, a second PCR proceeded for about 6 to 11 cycles. TCRdb passed the 5' RACE reads through MiXCR, listing each CDR3 protein once. The table lists under 950,000 distinct CDR3 sequences, 22% of them singletons. The ends were cut back, 0 bases at V and 7 bases at J, with 20 bases in the middle. This CDR3 spans 17 amino acids. CDR1 and CDR2 (germline): SGHTS, YDEGEE. This clonotype has just a few counts. The sequenced material came from blood. The chain joins TRBV5-8 to TRBJ2-1, with D unresolved. The TCR originated in a man in his 70s in good health. DNA for the CDR3: TGTGCCAGCAGCTTGGCCCTTTTTGTCAGGTCTGGAAATGAGCAGTTCTTC. This translates into CASSLALFVRSGNEQFF.